This TCR beta chain was identified in a study of identical twins. V lost 1 base and J lost 6; bases outside the gene matches: 11. This CDR3 region has 17 residues. The germline gives CDR1 MNHNS, CDR2 SASEGT. Each CDR3 protein is one row after TCRdb ran MiXCR on the 5' RACE reads. The sample contains 600,000 to 700,000 distinct CDR3 sequences, roughly 20% of which appear only once. The sample was also reused in another study, on T cells expressing NK-cell markers. That study adds: An anti-gamma-delta TCR antibody confined sorting to alpha-beta TCR T cells across several of the experiments. HCMV specificity was not established for the expanded NKG2C+ T cell clones.

This clonotype was obtained from a woman younger than 30 in good health. The gene calls are TRBV6-1 and TRBJ2-3; 9 bases map to TRBD2. The sequenced sample was PBMCs. DNA for the CDR3: TGTGCCAGCAGTGAAGGGCTAGCGGGAACCTCGTTCGATACGCAGTATTTT. Amino acid sequence: CASSEGLAGTSFDTQYF.